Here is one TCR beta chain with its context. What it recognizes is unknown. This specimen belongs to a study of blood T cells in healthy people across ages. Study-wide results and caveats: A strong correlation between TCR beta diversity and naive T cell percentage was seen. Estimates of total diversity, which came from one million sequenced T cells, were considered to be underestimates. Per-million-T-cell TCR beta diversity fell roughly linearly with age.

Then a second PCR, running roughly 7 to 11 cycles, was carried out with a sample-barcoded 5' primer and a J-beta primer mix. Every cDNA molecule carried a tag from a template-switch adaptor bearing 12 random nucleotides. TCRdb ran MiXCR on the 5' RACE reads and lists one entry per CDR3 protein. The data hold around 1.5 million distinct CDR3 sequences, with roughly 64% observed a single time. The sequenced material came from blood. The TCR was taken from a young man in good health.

The CDR3 protein is CSARDLNSPLQETQYF. The DNA for the CDR3 is TGCAGTGCTAGAGATCTGAATAGCCCTCTCCAAGAGACCCAGTACTTC. This chain uses TRBV20-1 with TRBJ2-5; no reliable D call. V was pared by 0 bases and J by 1 base, with 15 bases between. The CDR3 spans 16 residues. Looked up from germline, CDR1 is DFQATT and CDR2 is SNEGSKA (reference sequence).